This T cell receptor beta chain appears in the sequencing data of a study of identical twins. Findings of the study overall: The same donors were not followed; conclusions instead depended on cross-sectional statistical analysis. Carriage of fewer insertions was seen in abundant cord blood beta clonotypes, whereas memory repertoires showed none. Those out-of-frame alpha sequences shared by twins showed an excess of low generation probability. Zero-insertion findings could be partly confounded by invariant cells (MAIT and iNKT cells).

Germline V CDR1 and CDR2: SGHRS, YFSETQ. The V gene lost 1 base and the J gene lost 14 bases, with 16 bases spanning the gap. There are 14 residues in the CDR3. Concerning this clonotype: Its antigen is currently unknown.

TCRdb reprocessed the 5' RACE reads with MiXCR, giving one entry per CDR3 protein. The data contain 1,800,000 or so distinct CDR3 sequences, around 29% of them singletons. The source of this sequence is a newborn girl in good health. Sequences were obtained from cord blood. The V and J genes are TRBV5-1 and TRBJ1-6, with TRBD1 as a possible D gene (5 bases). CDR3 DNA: TGCGCCAGCAGCTTGTATGGGGGTGAAGGCTCCCTCCACTTT. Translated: CASSLYGGEGSLHF.